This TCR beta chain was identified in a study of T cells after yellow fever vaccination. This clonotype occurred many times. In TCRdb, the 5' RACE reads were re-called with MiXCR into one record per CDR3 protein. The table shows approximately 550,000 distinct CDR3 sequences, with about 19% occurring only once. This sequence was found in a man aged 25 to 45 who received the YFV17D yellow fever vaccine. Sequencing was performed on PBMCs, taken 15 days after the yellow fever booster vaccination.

CDR3 in amino acids: CASSPQEGVYNEQFF. The CDR3 DNA sequence: TGTGCCAGCTCACCACAGGAGGGGGTTTACAATGAGCAGTTCTTC. The chain joins TRBV18 to TRBJ2-1; the D gene could be TRBD1 or TRBD2 (6 bases each). The CDR3 loop spans 15 amino acids. Between the trimmed V and J ends, which lost 1 base and 4 bases, there was a span of 11 bases. The V gene's germline CDR1 is KGHSH and CDR2 LQKENI.